The 18 T cell receptor beta chains below come from one sample, sequenced in a study of T cell repertoires in cytomegalovirus infection. MiXCR, run by TCRdb on the reads, gives a single entry per CDR3 protein. The sample lists some 320,000 distinct CDR3 sequences, more than 8% occurring once. Material: PBMCs. The origin of the receptors is a human donor in good health (CMV status not recorded). Some clones in this sample may be carry-over from other donors' samples.

CDR3 sequence: CASSRSGTGDEKLFF. CDR3 sequence (DNA): TGTGCCAGCAGCCGATCCGGGACAGGGGATGAAAAACTGTTTTTT. The rearrangement joins TRBV5-3 to TRBJ1-4; the match to TRBD1 covers 10 bases. TRBV5-3 is reported as an ORF; its role is uncertain. CDR3 size: 15 residues. V trimming: 8 bases; J trimming: 6 bases; junction bases outside the gene matches: 10.

The table lists this clonotype with a few counts. The V and J genes are TRBV7-6 and TRBJ1-1; weak D call: TRBD1 (5 bases). In germline, CDR1 is SGHVS, CDR2 FNYEAQ. The CDR3 is made up of 16 amino acids. The V end lost 4 bases, the J end lost 0 bases, and 15 bases lay between the germline ends. The CDR3 nucleotides are TGTGCCAGCAGCTCCGGGGCCTATAACCTGAACACTGAAGCTTTCTTT. As protein: CASSSGAYNLNTEAFF.

This clonotype was seen at least ten times. The chain carries TRBV3-1 and TRBJ1-1, with D possibly matching TRBD1 (5 bases). The CDR3 length is 14 residues. Germline values: CDR1 LGHDT, CDR2 YNNKEL (reference sequence). V was shortened by 7 bases and J by 0 bases, with 12 bases between the two germline ends. This CDR3 is CASTLTALNTEAFF. In DNA, the CDR3 is TGTGCCAGCACCTTGACAGCCCTGAACACTGAAGCTTTCTTT. The variable domain in full, completed from reference TRBV3-1 and TRBJ1-1, reads DTAVSQTPKYLVTQMGNDKSIKCEQNLGHDTMYWYKQDSKKFLKIMFSYNNKELIINETVPNRFSPKSPDKAHLNLHINSLELGDSAVYFCASTLTALNTEAFFGQGTRLTVV.

The rearrangement joins TRBV20-1 to TRBJ1-1; D is possibly TRBD1 (5 bases). CDR1 DFQATT and CDR2 SNEGSKA come from the germline V gene (reference sequence). The CDR3 length is 12 residues. The germline V and J ends were trimmed by 3 bases and 4 bases, with 9 bases remaining between them. The DNA of the CDR3 is TGCAGTGCTAGGCCAGGGATCACTGAAGCTTTCTTT. Translating it yields CSARPGITEAFF.

This clonotype showed up many times. This chain links TRBV3-1 with TRBJ2-7; TRBD1 matches 9 bases. The ends lost 4 bases at V and 0 bases at J; junction bases unmatched: 7. Germline CDR1 and CDR2: LGHDT and YNNKEL (reference sequence). The CDR3 consists of 16 residues. Here the CDR3 reads CASSRRTGASSYEQYF. The CDR3 coding sequence is TGTGCCAGCAGCCGCCGGACAGGGGCAAGCTCCTACGAGCAGTACTTC.

This clonotype occurred many times. The chain employs TRBV29-1 and TRBJ2-2; D possibly uses TRBD1 or TRBD2 (6 bases each). This CDR3 spans 13 amino acids. Germline values: CDR1 SQVTM, CDR2 ANQGSEA. CDR3 coding DNA: TGCAGTGTGTGGGGGGCAGTCACCGGGGAGCTGTTTTTT. It yields the protein CSVWGAVTGELFF.

This clonotype was counted many times. The rearrangement links TRBV4-1 to TRBJ2-7; 10 positions match TRBD2. Trimming at V came to 0 bases and at J to 1 base, leaving 15 bases not matched to a gene. Germline V gene sequence: CDR1 MGHRA, CDR2 YSYEKL. There are 20 residues in the CDR3. CDR3 in DNA: TGCGCCAGCAGCCAAGATAGCAGACTAGCGGGTCGGAAAGCTTCCTACGAGCAGTACTTC. Its translation is CASSQDSRLAGRKASYEQYF.

The chain couples TRBV11-2 to TRBJ2-1; D ambiguous. V dropped 1 base and J dropped 8 bases, with 6 bases sitting between them. The germline CDR1 and CDR2 sequences are SGHAT and FQNNGV. CDR3 size: 12 residues. CDR3 sequence (DNA): TGTGCCAGCAGCTTAGTCCTCTATGAGCAGTTCTTC. Protein: CASSLVLYEQFF.

Concerning this clonotype itself: This may be a read error: a much more frequent sequence differs by one nucleotide. The chain is built from TRBV12-3 or TRBV12-4 and TRBJ1-2; 7 nucleotides line up with TRBD1. The CDR3 runs 12 residues. The CDR3 here is CASSGTAYGYAF. CDR3 nucleotide sequence: TGTGCCAGCAGTGGGACAGCTTATGGCTACGCCTTC.

This clonotype has ten or more counts. The chain has TRBV7-8 and TRBJ1-6; 8 bases map to TRBD1. The CDR3 covers 16 residues. The germline V gene has CDR1 SGHVS and CDR2 FQNEAQ. V lost 5 bases, J lost 10 bases, and 13 bases stayed unmatched. In DNA, the CDR3 is TGTGCCAGCAGCCCCGTTGGGACAGGTCCGGTCTCACCCCTCCACTTT. Translation gives CASSPVGTGPVSPLHF.

The chain couples TRBV19 to TRBJ1-3; D may be TRBD1 (5 bases). CDR3 length: 16 amino acids. V lost 4 bases and J 2 bases, leaving 15 bases between the germline ends. Per the germline V gene, CDR1 is LNHDA and CDR2 is SQIVND (reference sequence). CDR3 amino acids: CASSSRQPLAGNTIYF. Here the CDR3 DNA reads TGTGCCAGTAGTAGCCGACAGCCTCTTGCTGGAAACACCATATATTTT.

The J gene is TRBJ1-3, the V gene TRBV20-1, with D perhaps TRBD1 (5 bases). The CDR3 spans 14 residues. The germline gives CDR1 DFQATT, CDR2 SNEGSKA (reference sequence). Between the trimmed V and J ends, which lost 6 bases and 4 bases, there was a span of 16 bases. This chain's CDR3 is CSATDSAYGNTIYF. The DNA of the CDR3 is TGCAGTGCAACAGACAGTGCTTACGGAAACACCATATATTTT.

CDR3 sequence: CATSSKTGETFF. CDR3 nucleotide sequence: TGTGCCACCAGTTCAAAAACCGGGGAAACTTTCTTT. This chain uses TRBV24-1 with TRBJ1-1, with D unresolved. The CDR3 has 12 amino acids. CDR1 KGHDR and CDR2 SFDVKD come from the germline V gene. With 6 bases removed from V and 12 bases from J, the gap between germline ends came to 16 bases.

This chain links TRBV7-2 with TRBJ1-5, with TRBD1 matching over 7 bases. Per the germline V gene, CDR1 is SGHTA and CDR2 is FQGNSA. This CDR3 region has 17 residues. With 1 base clipped from V and 7 bases from J, the junction kept 13 bases outside the gene matches. CDR3 sequence: CASSLERTGALWQPQHF. The CDR3 nucleotides are TGTGCCAGCAGCTTAGAGCGCACAGGGGCGCTTTGGCAGCCCCAGCATTTT.

The rearrangement uses TRBV18 and TRBJ1-2; 8 nucleotides line up with TRBD1. This CDR3 contains 16 residues. The V segment lost 0 bases and the J segment 5 bases; nucleotides outside the gene matches: 8. Germline V gives CDR1 KGHSH, CDR2 LQKENI. CDR3 in DNA: TGTGCCAGCTCACCACCTTGGGACAGGCCCCTATATGGCTACACCTTC. It translates to CASSPPWDRPLYGYTF. Variable domain in full (rest from reference TRBV18 and TRBJ1-2): NAGVMQNPRHLVRRRGQEARLRCSPMKGHSHVYWYRQLPEEGLKFMVYLQKENIIDESGMPKERFSAEFPKEGPSILRIQQVVRGDSAAYFCASSPPWDRPLYGYTFGSGTRLTVV.

This chain uses TRBV9 with TRBJ1-2; D gene unclear. CDR1 and CDR2 (germline): SGDLS, YYNGEE. Trimming stripped 0 bases from V and 4 bases from J, with 13 bases between. This CDR3 has 15 residues. The CDR3 DNA sequence: TGTGCCAGCAGCGTAGTGGCGCAGCCCTTCTATGGCTACACCTTC. Translating it yields CASSVVAQPFYGYTF.

This clonotype was observed a handful of times. The CDR3 sequence: CASSRRTGSSSYEQYF. CDR3 sequence (DNA): TGTGCCAGCAGTCGGAGGACAGGGTCGAGCTCCTACGAGCAGTACTTC. The chain is built from TRBV6-2 or TRBV6-3 and TRBJ2-7, with 8 nucleotides matching TRBD1. The CDR3 consists of 16 residues. The junction had 9 bases not matched to a gene; V was cut back by 5 bases and J by 0 bases. Germline V gives CDR1 MNHEY, CDR2 SVGEGT.

There are many counts of this clonotype. The chain employs TRBV12-3 or TRBV12-4 and TRBJ1-2, with D uncertain. Between the trimmed V and J ends, which lost 4 bases and 0 bases, there was a span of 24 bases. CDR3 length: 19 amino acids. The CDR3 nucleotides read TGTGCCAGCAGTTCCGTCACGTTAACTTCGACACCCACTAACTATGGCTACACCTTC. This sequence encodes CASSSVTLTSTPTNYGYTF.